A selection of T cell receptor beta chains follows, all from one sample in a study of blood T cell repertoires in COVID-19. TCRdb's table, derived via immunoSEQ multiplex PCR, lists solely in-frame clones and lacks some. The sample has tens of thousands of clones, more than 80% seen once. Sequencing was performed on peripheral blood. These TCRs come from a woman aged 55-70 years with acute or convalescent COVID-19. CDR3s include the opening cysteine and the closing phenylalanine or tryptophan. A D gene is named only where the DNA matches it firmly. The size of a clone is reported for some rows only, either as once, few or many, or as a class for expanded clones.

abundance: few
d_gene: TRBD1
j_gene: TRBJ1-2
v_gene: TRBV4-1
CDR3nt: TGCGCCAGCAGCCAACCCCTCGGACAGGGGAATGGCTACACCTTC
CDR3aa: CASSQPLGQGNGYTF

abundance: -
d_gene: -
j_gene: TRBJ1-1
v_gene: TRBV4-1
CDR3nt: TGCGCCAGCAGCCAAGATTCCCCCGGGGTGGATGGGGCTTTCTTT
CDR3aa: CASSQDSPGVDGAFF

abundance: -
d_gene: TRBD2
j_gene: TRBJ2-7
v_gene: TRBV7-2
CDR3nt: TGTGCCAGCAGCTCCGGACTAGCGGGGACTGGCGAGCAGTACTTC
CDR3aa: CASSSGLAGTGEQYF

abundance: -
d_gene: TRBD1
j_gene: TRBJ2-2
v_gene: TRBV7-2
CDR3nt: TGTGCCAGCAGTCCTGGGACAGGGTGGACCGGGGAGCTGTTTTTT
CDR3aa: CASSPGTGWTGELFF

abundance: -
d_gene: -
j_gene: TRBJ2-1
v_gene: TRBV9
CDR3nt: TGTGCCTCTGATACGGGTCTATCGGGTACCTACAATGAGCAGTTCTTC
CDR3aa: CASDTGLSGTYNEQFF

abundance: -
d_gene: -
j_gene: TRBJ2-7
v_gene: TRBV7-8
CDR3nt: TGTGCCAGCAGCTTACCAGGTTACGAGCAGTACTTC
CDR3aa: CASSLPGYEQYF

abundance: -
d_gene: -
j_gene: TRBJ2-2
v_gene: TRBV7-7
CDR3nt: TGTGCCAGCAGCTTAGACGGGATTAACACCGGGGAGCTGTTTTTT
CDR3aa: CASSLDGINTGELFF

abundance: once
d_gene: -
j_gene: TRBJ1-4
v_gene: TRBV7-9
CDR3nt: TGTGCCAGCAGCTCTTGGTCCAGTCAGGAAAAACTGTTTTTT
CDR3aa: CASSSWSSQEKLFF

abundance: few
d_gene: -
j_gene: TRBJ2-6
v_gene: TRBV19
CDR3nt: TGTGCCAGTAGTAGGGCAGGTTCTATCCTGACTTTC
CDR3aa: CASSRAGSILTF

abundance: -
d_gene: TRBD1
j_gene: TRBJ2-5
v_gene: TRBV29-1
CDR3nt: TGCAGCGGGGGACAGGGACGGGAGACCCAGTACTTC
CDR3aa: CSGGQGRETQYF

abundance: -
d_gene: -
j_gene: TRBJ1-2
v_gene: TRBV20-1
CDR3nt: TGCAGTGCTAATAGCCCGGGCTACACCTTC
CDR3aa: CSANSPGYTF

abundance: -
d_gene: TRBD1
j_gene: TRBJ2-7
v_gene: TRBV5-1
CDR3nt: TGCGCCAGCAGCTTATTGACAGGGTATGAGCAGTACTTC
CDR3aa: CASSLLTGYEQYF

abundance: -
d_gene: -
j_gene: TRBJ1-4
v_gene: TRBV7-9
CDR3nt: TGTGCCAGCAGCTTAGGGGACACCTCAAATGAAAAACTGTTTTTT
CDR3aa: CASSLGDTSNEKLFF

abundance: few
d_gene: -
j_gene: TRBJ2-2
v_gene: TRBV7-2
CDR3nt: TGTGCCAGCAGCTTTACCGCGGCTGCCCTCGGGGAGCTGTTTTTT
CDR3aa: CASSFTAAALGELFF

abundance: -
d_gene: -
j_gene: TRBJ1-4
v_gene: TRBV20-1
CDR3nt: TGCAGTGCTAGTTTAGGGGGGGCTCATGAAAAACTGTTTTTT
CDR3aa: CSASLGGAHEKLFF

abundance: -
d_gene: -
j_gene: TRBJ1-5
v_gene: TRBV6-2/TRBV6-3
CDR3nt: TGTGCCAGCAGTTCCCGGACAGCCTTCAATCAGCCCCAGCATTTT
CDR3aa: CASSSRTAFNQPQHF

abundance: -
d_gene: -
j_gene: TRBJ2-5
v_gene: TRBV1
CDR3nt: TGCACCAGCAGCCAAGTACAGGGGCCGAGGACCCAGTACTTC
CDR3aa: CTSSQVQGPRTQYF

abundance: -
d_gene: -
j_gene: TRBJ1-5
v_gene: TRBV5-6
CDR3nt: TGTGCCAGCAGCCTGGCGGGTCAGCCCCAGCATTTT
CDR3aa: CASSLAGQPQHF

abundance: -
d_gene: TRBD1
j_gene: TRBJ1-1
v_gene: TRBV11-2
CDR3nt: TGTGCCAGCCAGGACAGGGTTCGAACTGAAGCTTTCTTT
CDR3aa: CASQDRVRTEAFF

abundance: -
d_gene: TRBD1
j_gene: TRBJ2-3
v_gene: TRBV10-3
CDR3nt: TGTGCCATCAGTGAGTCCCGGACAGGGGAAGATACGCAGTATTTT
CDR3aa: CAISESRTGEDTQYF

abundance: -
d_gene: -
j_gene: TRBJ1-2
v_gene: TRBV30
CDR3nt: TGTGCCTGGAGTAAGGGAGGAAGGAACTATGGCTACACCTTC
CDR3aa: CAWSKGGRNYGYTF

abundance: -
d_gene: -
j_gene: TRBJ2-3
v_gene: TRBV7-9
CDR3nt: TGTGCCAGCAGCTTACCACCAGGAGATACGCAGTATTTT
CDR3aa: CASSLPPGDTQYF

abundance: -
d_gene: TRBD1
j_gene: TRBJ2-5
v_gene: TRBV27
CDR3nt: TGTGCCAGCAGTTCCACAGGGGAGCAAGAGACCCAGTACTTC
CDR3aa: CASSSTGEQETQYF

abundance: -
d_gene: -
j_gene: TRBJ2-4
v_gene: TRBV6-4
CDR3nt: TGTGCCAGCAGATCCCCGACACCCAAAAACATTCAGTACTTC
CDR3aa: CASRSPTPKNIQYF

abundance: -
d_gene: -
j_gene: TRBJ1-2
v_gene: TRBV7-9
CDR3nt: TGTGCCAGCAGCTCAAGCGGGGAGGGGACGTATGGCTACACCTTC
CDR3aa: CASSSSGEGTYGYTF

abundance: -
d_gene: -
j_gene: TRBJ1-2
v_gene: TRBV7-9
CDR3nt: TGTGCCAGCAGCTCGCTGACAGAACCAGAGGATGGCTACACCTTC
CDR3aa: CASSSLTEPEDGYTF

abundance: -
d_gene: -
j_gene: TRBJ1-6
v_gene: TRBV24-1
CDR3nt: TGTGCCACCAGTGACCCCACAGCTACCTATAATTCACCCCTCCACTTT
CDR3aa: CATSDPTATYNSPLHF

abundance: -
d_gene: TRBD1
j_gene: TRBJ1-2
v_gene: TRBV18
CDR3nt: TGTGCCAGCTCACCGGGACAGGGGGAGGATGGCTACACCTTC
CDR3aa: CASSPGQGEDGYTF

abundance: -
d_gene: -
j_gene: TRBJ1-1
v_gene: TRBV24-1
CDR3nt: TGTGCCACCAGGAAGGGGGGAGGGAAAGCTTTCTTT
CDR3aa: CATRKGGGKAFF

abundance: few
d_gene: TRBD2
j_gene: TRBJ2-2
v_gene: TRBV9
CDR3nt: TGTGCCAGCAGTCGGGGGGAGTACACCGGGGAGCTGTTTTTT
CDR3aa: CASSRGEYTGELFF

abundance: -
d_gene: -
j_gene: TRBJ2-3
v_gene: TRBV6-2/TRBV6-3
CDR3nt: TGTGCCAGCAGTTACCCTGATACGCAGTATTTT
CDR3aa: CASSYPDTQYF

abundance: -
d_gene: -
j_gene: TRBJ2-5
v_gene: TRBV11-3
CDR3nt: TGTGCCAGCAGTTCAAGGACTCAAGAGACCCAGTACTTC
CDR3aa: CASSSRTQETQYF

abundance: -
d_gene: -
j_gene: TRBJ2-3
v_gene: TRBV5-1
CDR3nt: TGCGCCAGCAGGGGGGAAGACAGGTCAGATACGCAGTATTTT
CDR3aa: CASRGEDRSDTQYF

abundance: -
d_gene: TRBD1
j_gene: TRBJ2-1
v_gene: TRBV5-1
CDR3nt: TGCGCCAGCAGACAGGGGGACAATGAGCAGTTCTTC
CDR3aa: CASRQGDNEQFF

abundance: -
d_gene: -
j_gene: TRBJ2-7
v_gene: TRBV10-3
CDR3nt: TGTGCCATCAGTGGAGGGAACCACGAGCAGTACTTC
CDR3aa: CAISGGNHEQYF

abundance: -
d_gene: -
j_gene: TRBJ2-5
v_gene: TRBV7-2
CDR3nt: TGTGCCAGCAGCCGGGGATCGGCGTCGGGAGAGACCCAGTACTTC
CDR3aa: CASSRGSASGETQYF

abundance: -
d_gene: TRBD1
j_gene: TRBJ1-1
v_gene: TRBV18
CDR3nt: TGTGCCAGCTCACCACAGGCGGCCGGGACAGGGGGGGCGAACACTGAAGCTTTCTTT
CDR3aa: CASSPQAAGTGGANTEAFF

abundance: -
d_gene: TRBD1
j_gene: TRBJ1-1
v_gene: TRBV7-8
CDR3nt: TGTGCCAGCAGTGACAGGGGGAGCGCTGAAGCTTTCTTT
CDR3aa: CASSDRGSAEAFF

abundance: -
d_gene: -
j_gene: TRBJ1-5
v_gene: TRBV19
CDR3nt: TGTGCCAGTAGAGCCGGGGAGGGCCCCAATCAGCCCCAGCATTTT
CDR3aa: CASRAGEGPNQPQHF

abundance: once
d_gene: TRBD2
j_gene: TRBJ2-3
v_gene: TRBV5-1
CDR3nt: TGCGCCAGCAGCGCCATCCTAGCGGGGGGCGCAGATACGCAGTATTTT
CDR3aa: CASSAILAGGADTQYF

abundance: -
d_gene: -
j_gene: TRBJ2-1
v_gene: TRBV6-2/TRBV6-3
CDR3nt: TGTGCCAGCAGTTACTTCCGATCGAAGATAGCGGTGGTCGATGAGCAGTTCTTC
CDR3aa: CASSYFRSKIAVVDEQFF

abundance: few
d_gene: TRBD2
j_gene: TRBJ2-3
v_gene: TRBV24-1
CDR3nt: TGTGCCACCAGTAATCGGGTAGCCCTAGCGGGGCAGCCTACCACAGATACGCAGTATTTT
CDR3aa: CATSNRVALAGQPTTDTQYF

abundance: -
d_gene: -
j_gene: TRBJ2-7
v_gene: TRBV4-3
CDR3nt: TGCGCCAGCAGCCCGGGCGGGGGCGCCTACGAGCAGTACTTC
CDR3aa: CASSPGGGAYEQYF

abundance: -
d_gene: TRBD1
j_gene: TRBJ1-1
v_gene: TRBV5-4
CDR3nt: TGTGCCACAAGGCAGGGGGCCAGGAACACTGAAGCTTTCTTT
CDR3aa: CATRQGARNTEAFF

abundance: -
d_gene: -
j_gene: TRBJ2-1
v_gene: TRBV9
CDR3nt: TGTGCCAGCAGCGGGTGGGCCCTCCATTACAATGAGCAGTTCTTC
CDR3aa: CASSGWALHYNEQFF

abundance: -
d_gene: -
j_gene: TRBJ1-5
v_gene: TRBV19
CDR3nt: TGTGCCAGTAGTATAGACGAGGGGAGCGGGAATCAGCCCCAGCATTTT
CDR3aa: CASSIDEGSGNQPQHF

abundance: once
d_gene: -
j_gene: TRBJ1-5
v_gene: TRBV7-3
CDR3nt: TGTGCCAGCAGCTTAGCAGTGAATCAGCCCCAGCATTTT
CDR3aa: CASSLAVNQPQHF

abundance: -
d_gene: TRBD1
j_gene: TRBJ1-1
v_gene: TRBV27
CDR3nt: TGTGCCAGCACTCTCCGAGGACAGGGCACTGAAGCTTTCTTT
CDR3aa: CASTLRGQGTEAFF

abundance: -
d_gene: -
j_gene: TRBJ1-5
v_gene: TRBV6-2/TRBV6-3
CDR3nt: TGTGCCAGCAGTTACCTAGGGGACTGGTATCAGCCCCAGCATTTT
CDR3aa: CASSYLGDWYQPQHF

abundance: -
d_gene: -
j_gene: TRBJ2-4
v_gene: TRBV2
CDR3nt: TGTGCCAGCAGTGACCACACCGGACTAGCCAAAAACATTCAGTACTTC
CDR3aa: CASSDHTGLAKNIQYF

abundance: few
d_gene: -
j_gene: TRBJ1-2
v_gene: TRBV6-1
CDR3nt: TGTGCCAGCAGTGAACGGGGGGAGAGGGGCTACACCTTC
CDR3aa: CASSERGERGYTF

abundance: -
d_gene: -
j_gene: TRBJ2-5
v_gene: TRBV12-5
CDR3nt: TGTGCTAGTGGACCCCCCGGGAGTACTCGTCCTCGGCTGTACTTC
CDR3aa: CASGPPGSTRPRLYF

abundance: -
d_gene: TRBD1
j_gene: TRBJ2-2
v_gene: TRBV11-3
CDR3nt: TGTGCCAGCAGCCCAGGACAGGCGAACACCGGGGAGCTGTTTTTT
CDR3aa: CASSPGQANTGELFF

abundance: -
d_gene: TRBD1
j_gene: TRBJ1-6
v_gene: TRBV6-5
CDR3nt: TGTGCCAGCAGTCGGGGGACAGGGGATAATTCACCCCTCCACTTT
CDR3aa: CASSRGTGDNSPLHF